This record looks at one TCR beta chain sequence and its context. Its target is unknown. Germline values: CDR1 MNHNY, CDR2 SVGAGI (reference sequence). Trimming removed 4 bases at V and 9 bases at J, with 16 bases between. The CDR3 totals 14 residues. This sample is drawn from a study of CD8+ T cells in alopecia areata. General study points: Researchers reported that TCR sharing among patients proved less clear than in mice, possibly HLA-linked.

The investigators collected lesional scalp punch biopsies and peripheral blood from alopecia areata patients. Reverse transcribed after extraction, RNA yielded cDNA as the sequencing template. Sequenced by immunoSEQ multiplex PCR; TCRdb stores in-frame clones only, minus some. The table includes about 110,000 clones, 50% to 60% detected once. This TCR was sampled from a human donor with alopecia areata. The sequencing sample was made of NKG2D-low CD8+ T cells sorted from blood. V and J are TRBV6-6 and TRBJ2-1; no clear D gene. In DNA, the CDR3 is TGTGCCAGCAGTTCCTCCCTTGAAACAAGTGAGCAGTTCTTC. Amino acids: CASSSSLETSEQFF.